Detailed here is one T cell receptor beta chain. Its antigen remains unidentified. Regarding time point: baseline pretreatment blood. Treatment defined: 15 Gy SBRT to primary tumor, nephrectomy 4 weeks later. This sample was included in a study of radiation and T cells in renal cell carcinoma. Study background: Nephrectomy followed 15 Gy stereotactic body radiation by 4 weeks.

The table came from immunoSEQ multiplex PCR; TCRdb's copy has only in-frame clones and leaves some out. The table has approximately 100,000 clones, roughly 90% seen once; the top ten hold under 9.5%. Looked up from germline, CDR1 is SNHLY and CDR2 is FYNNEI. This CDR3 is built from 14 residues. Trimming stripped 7 bases from V and 0 bases from J, with 13 bases between. Study-level points and caveats: Without pretreatment biopsies, baseline tumor clonotype presence was undetermined. Top tumor clonotypes rose in blood 2 weeks post-radiation, then contracted.

This sample comprised blood, obtained from a patient whose treatment included radiotherapy and nephrectomy. The origin of this receptor is a man aged 50-60 years with renal cell carcinoma. The chain joins TRBV2 to TRBJ2-7; unclear D gene. Here the CDR3 DNA reads TGTGCCAGCAAAGAGCAGGATGCCTCCTACGAGCAGTACTTC. Translation gives CASKEQDASYEQYF.